The rows below give T cell receptor beta chains drawn from one sample of a study of shared clonotypes between healthy human individuals. Profiling relied on immunoSEQ multiplex PCR, and the TCRdb table lists in-frame clones only, not all of them. Here the sample spans about 1 million clones, around 76% being singletons. Sequencing used memory CD4+ T cells sorted from blood. The receptor source for this set is a young man in good health. Both conserved end residues are part of each CDR3. The order of the fields is V gene, J gene, CDR3 protein.

TRBV2	TRBJ2-5	CASSEVRGRAGGTQYF
TRBV5-1	TRBJ2-7	CASSASYEQYF
TRBV30	TRBJ1-4	CAWSGGQSTNEKLFF
TRBV6-5	TRBJ2-2	CASKPPNTGELFF
TRBV5-1	TRBJ2-5	CASRGAVQETQYF
TRBV15	TRBJ2-5	CATSRSTGVWETQYF
TRBV10-2	TRBJ1-5	CASSPPFGTGLQHF
TRBV18	TRBJ2-7	CASSPGDRVISYEQYF
TRBV13	TRBJ2-3	CASSKRLAGETDTQYF
TRBV11-2	TRBJ2-7	CASSAGTSGRGPYEQYF
TRBV20-1	TRBJ2-4	CSARQNIQYF
TRBV5-1	TRBJ1-2	CASSRDRDYGYTF
TRBV7-2	TRBJ2-7	CASSSRTSGSIDEQYF
TRBV18	TRBJ2-1	CASSPLVGVDEQFF
TRBV9	TRBJ2-5	CASSVGTNQETQYF
TRBV2	TRBJ2-7	CASSESNGGEQYF
TRBV27	TRBJ1-2	CASSLKSNYGYTF
TRBV4-1	TRBJ2-1	CASSPDFPAGEQFF
TRBV28	TRBJ2-1	CASSLIHQGADDEQFF
TRBV6-5	TRBJ2-7	CASSTGYEQYF
TRBV12-5	TRBJ1-1	CASVEQKPGTEAFF
TRBV5-1	TRBJ2-7	CASSLGGSASTYEQYF